This record looks at one TCR beta chain sequence and its context. The data derive from a study of shared clonotypes between healthy human individuals. V shed 3 bases and J 2 bases; nucleotides not matched to a gene: 3. Germline V gene lookup returns CDR1 SGHDT and CDR2 YYEEEE. The CDR3 is 14 amino acids. Caucasian adults residing in Nashville, Tennessee made up all the donors. Only in-frame clones appear in the TCRdb table, and some are missing; sequencing was by immunoSEQ multiplex PCR. The data contain some 1.1 million clones, approximately 77% of them singletons. The chain combines TRBV5-6 with TRBJ2-7; 9 positions match TRBD2. Input material: memory CD4+ T cells from PBMCs. Documented subset: CD45RA-negative fraction. The origin of this receptor is a man aged 18 to 30 in good health. Some clones in this sample may be carry-over from other donors' samples. CDR3 amino acids: CASSSRGGPYEQYF. In nucleotides, the CDR3 is TGTGCCAGCAGCTCGCGGGGGGGACCCTACGAGCAGTACTTC.